The T cell receptor beta chain described here comes from a study of PD-1 blockade in mismatch repair-deficient tumors. With 5 bases removed from V and 4 bases from J, the gap between germline ends came to 15 bases. This CDR3 region has 15 residues. The germline V gene encodes CDR1 SGHAT and CDR2 FQNNGV. Sequenced by immunoSEQ multiplex PCR; TCRdb stores in-frame clones only, minus some. The table has about 16,000 clones, 84% seen once. Sequences were derived from PBMCs, sampled before pembrolizumab treatment. The sequence came from an adult with mismatch repair-deficient cancer. The rearrangement uses TRBV11-2 and TRBJ1-3; D call uncertain. The CDR3 sequence is CASSPTARGGNTIYF. The CDR3 nucleotides read TGTGCCAGCAGCCCCACAGCACGGGGAGGAAACACCATATATTTT.